The 14 T cell receptor beta chains reported below all come from one sample, sequenced in a study of blood T cell repertoires in COVID-19. Some clones are missing from TCRdb's copy, which holds only in-frame ones; the method was immunoSEQ multiplex PCR. The sample has some 130,000 clones, roughly two thirds seen once. The sequenced material came from peripheral blood. These receptors were collected from a woman in her 70s with acute or convalescent COVID-19.

The chain couples TRBV6-5 to TRBJ1-4; the D gene is possibly TRBD1 (5 bases). The CDR3 has 15 amino acids. Germline V CDR1 and CDR2: MNHEY, SVGAGI. Trimming removed 6 bases from V and 2 bases from J, with 13 bases in between. CDR3 region: CASSPRRGTNEKLFF. As DNA, the CDR3 is TGTGCCAGCAGCCCCAGACGGGGGACTAATGAAAAACTGTTTTTT.

The sample holds a few counts of this clone. The sample holds other DNA sequences that translate to the same CDR3. The chain combines TRBV19 with TRBJ1-4, with D tentatively TRBD1 (6 bases). Trimming left V 3 bases short and J 7 bases short, with 18 bases between. Germline loops: CDR1 LNHDA, CDR2 SQIVND (reference sequence). This CDR3 contains 16 residues. The CDR3 coding sequence is TGTGCCAGTAGTATGCGGCAGGGGTTGTTCGGTGAAAAACTGTTTTTT. Protein sequence: CASSMRQGLFGEKLFF.

The chain carries TRBV7-8 and TRBJ2-2; 8 nucleotides line up with TRBD1. The CDR3 consists of 15 residues. Germline V gene data show CDR1 as SGHVS and CDR2 as FQNEAQ. The ends lost 5 bases at V and 5 bases at J; junction bases unmatched: 7. The CDR3 bases are TGTGCCAGCAGCCCCCAGGGGGCTGTAACCGGGGAGCTGTTTTTT. Translated: CASSPQGAVTGELFF.

The chain links TRBV14 to TRBJ2-7; D may be TRBD1 (6 bases). V gave up 1 base and J gave up 6 bases, with 13 bases separating them. In germline, CDR1 is SGHDN, CDR2 FVKESK. This CDR3 is built from 14 residues. CDR3 nucleotides: TGTGCCAGCAGCCAAGTAATCACAGGGAGCGAGCAGTACTTC. It yields the protein CASSQVITGSEQYF. Together with reference TRBV14 and TRBJ2-7, the CDR3 gives the full variable domain: EAGVTQFPSHSVIEKGQTVTLRCDPISGHDNLYWYRRVMGKEIKFLLHFVKESKQDESGMPNNRFLAERTGGTYSTLKVQPAELEDSGVYFCASSQVITGSEQYFGPGTRLTVT.

CDR3 DNA sequence: TGTGCCAGCAGTTCAGCCCGGACAGGGACCTACGAGCAGTACTTC. Protein sequence: CASSSARTGTYEQYF. This chain uses TRBV7-2 with TRBJ2-7, with TRBD1 identical over 8 bases. The CDR3 is made up of 15 amino acids. The V gene end was trimmed by 6 bases and the J gene end by 2 bases; junction bases not matched to a gene: 9. The germline V gene has CDR1 SGHTA and CDR2 FQGNSA.

The V gene is TRBV25-1, the J gene TRBJ1-4; 7 bases are a match to TRBD1. CDR3 length: 16 amino acids. V lost 0 bases to trimming and J lost 3 bases; unmatched junction nucleotides: 4. CDR1 is MGHDK, CDR2 SYGVNS, per germline. CDR3 in DNA: TGTGCCAGCAGTGAATATAACAGGGGCTCTAATGAAAAACTGTTTTTT. This gives the protein CASSEYNRGSNEKLFF.

The gene calls are TRBV5-1 and TRBJ2-5; D remains unclear. The V gene's germline CDR1 is SGHRS and CDR2 YFSETQ. This CDR3 has 15 amino acids. Trimming took off 5 bases at V and 1 base at J, with 15 bases between the two ends. This CDR3 reads CASRPGVHFQETQYF. CDR3 in DNA: TGCGCCAGCAGGCCAGGCGTTCACTTCCAAGAGACCCAGTACTTC.

This clone was found a few times. The chain has TRBV7-2 and TRBJ1-1; no reliable D call. V lost 1 base and J 1 base, leaving 7 bases between the germline ends. CDR3 length: 14 residues. Germline CDR1 reads SGHTA; CDR2 reads FQGNSA. CDR3 DNA sequence: TGTGCCAGCAGCTTAGACCCCGGGAACACTGAAGCTTTCTTT. It encodes CASSLDPGNTEAFF.

The chain recombines TRBV6-6 with TRBJ2-5, with 9 positions matching TRBD1. V gave up 2 bases and J gave up 5 bases; unmatched junction bases: 0. CDR1 is MNHNY and CDR2 is SVGAGI in the germline V gene (reference sequence). The CDR3 totals 13 residues. CDR3 bases: TGTGCCAGCAGTTACGGGACAGGGGAGACCCAGTACTTC. It codes for CASSYGTGETQYF.

This sequence joins TRBV6-2 or TRBV6-3 and TRBJ2-5; no reliable D call. V was shortened by 6 bases and J by 7 bases, with 9 bases between the two germline ends. Germline lookup yields CDR1 MNHEY and CDR2 SVGEGT. CDR3 length: 11 amino acids. The CDR3, as DNA: TGTGCCAGCAGCTATCTTTCGACCCAGTACTTC. Translation gives CASSYLSTQYF.

The V gene is TRBV18, the J gene TRBJ2-7; 12 bases fit TRBD1. This CDR3 spans 16 amino acids. V shed 3 bases and J 5 bases; nucleotides not matched to a gene: 8. Germline CDR1 is KGHSH and CDR2 is LQKENI. The CDR3 nucleotides are TGTGCCAGCTCACCTGGCCCGGGACAGGGGGCTGACGAGCAGTACTTC. Amino acid sequence: CASSPGPGQGADEQYF. Filled out from reference TRBV18 and TRBJ2-7, the complete variable domain reads NAGVMQNPRHLVRRRGQEARLRCSPMKGHSHVYWYRQLPEEGLKFMVYLQKENIIDESGMPKERFSAEFPKEGPSILRIQQVVRGDSAAYFCASSPGPGQGADEQYFGPGTRLTVT.

This clone was counted between two and nine times. The chain employs TRBV19 and TRBJ1-5; TRBD1 agrees at 7 bases. In germline, CDR1 is LNHDA, CDR2 SQIVND (reference sequence). The ends lost 5 bases at V and 5 bases at J; junction bases unmatched: 3. The CDR3 contains 13 residues. The CDR3 protein is CASSETGDQPQHF. The CDR3 DNA reads TGTGCCAGTAGTGAAACAGGGGATCAGCCCCAGCATTTT.

This clone was counted between two and nine times. The chain combines TRBV5-5 with TRBJ2-1; 12 bases align to TRBD2. Germline lookup yields CDR1 SGHKS and CDR2 YYEKEE (reference sequence). V lost 2 bases and J lost 7; bases outside the gene matches: 13. CDR3 length: 18 residues. The CDR3 sequence: CASSFLAGGMTTGNEQFF. The CDR3 DNA sequence: TGTGCCAGCAGCTTTCTAGCGGGAGGGATGACTACGGGTAATGAGCAGTTCTTC.

V is TRBV25-1 and J is TRBJ2-1, with D perhaps TRBD2 (6 bases). Trimming took off 6 bases at V and 1 base at J, with 7 bases between the two ends. There are 13 residues in the CDR3. Germline V gene sequence: CDR1 MGHDK, CDR2 SYGVNS. CDR3 protein: CASRRDSYNEQFF. The CDR3 DNA is TGTGCCAGCAGGCGGGATTCCTACAATGAGCAGTTCTTC.